This TCR beta chain was sequenced during a study of blood T cells in healthy people across ages. Study observations and caveats: A strong correlation between TCR beta diversity and naive T cell percentage was seen.

This clonotype appeared many times. Its matching antigen is unknown. CDR1 is DFQATT, CDR2 SNEGSKA, per germline (reference sequence). The CDR3 runs 12 residues. A second PCR of about 7 to 12 cycles used a sample-barcoded 5' primer and a J-beta primer mix. TCRdb recomputed calls from the 5' RACE reads with MiXCR, one row per CDR3 protein. This table holds about 640,000 distinct CDR3 sequences, approximately 30% found once. Material for sequencing was blood. The receptor comes from a woman aged 80 or over in good health. The chain carries TRBV20-1 and TRBJ1-1, with D uncertain. The CDR3 loop reads CRARGWNTEAFF. The CDR3 DNA is TGCAGAGCCCGAGGCTGGAACACTGAAGCTTTCTTT.